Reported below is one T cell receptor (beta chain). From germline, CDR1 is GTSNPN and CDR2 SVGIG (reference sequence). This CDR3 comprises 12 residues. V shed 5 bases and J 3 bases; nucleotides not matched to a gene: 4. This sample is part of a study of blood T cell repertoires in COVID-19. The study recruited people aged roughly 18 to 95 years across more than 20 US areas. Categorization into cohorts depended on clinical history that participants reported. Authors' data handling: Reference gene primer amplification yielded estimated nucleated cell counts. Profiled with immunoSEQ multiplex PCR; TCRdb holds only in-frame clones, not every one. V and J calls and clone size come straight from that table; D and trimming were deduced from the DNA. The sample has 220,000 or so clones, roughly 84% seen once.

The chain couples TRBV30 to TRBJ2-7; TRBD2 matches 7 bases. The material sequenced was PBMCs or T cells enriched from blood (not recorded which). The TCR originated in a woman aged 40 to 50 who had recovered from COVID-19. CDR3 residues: CAWSSGDYEQYV. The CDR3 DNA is TGTGCCTGGTCCAGCGGGGACTACGAGCAGTACGTC.